Below, 29 T cell receptor beta chains from the same sample are listed, as sequenced in a study of control samples from healthy donors and cancer patients. Sequencing was performed with immunoSEQ multiplex PCR; in TCRdb, only in-frame clones are kept and a portion is missing. Of 150,000 to 200,000 clones in the sample, approximately 94% were seen once. Sequencing used blood. These receptors all come from a woman aged 40 to 50 in good health.

V and J are TRBV19 and TRBJ2-5; D could derive from TRBD1 or TRBD2 (5 bases each). V lost 4 bases to trimming and J lost 5 bases, with 11 bases between them. The CDR3 length is 13 residues. From germline, CDR1 is LNHDA and CDR2 SQIVND (reference sequence). In nucleotides, the CDR3 is TGTGCCAGTAGTAAGAACTGGGACGAGACCCAGTACTTC. It is translated as CASSKNWDETQYF. Variable domain in full (rest from reference TRBV19 and TRBJ2-5): DGGITQSPKYLFRKEGQNVTLSCEQNLNHDAMYWYRQDPGQGLRLIYYSQIVNDFQKGDIAEGYSVSREKKESFPLTVTSAQKNPTAFYLCASSKNWDETQYFGPGTRLLVL.

The rearrangement uses TRBV3-1 (or the pseudogene TRBV3-2) and TRBJ1-1, with no clear D. V was shortened by 2 bases and J by 3 bases, with 10 bases between the two germline ends. Germline V gene sequence: CDR1 LGHDT, CDR2 YNNKEL (reference sequence). This CDR3 comprises 14 residues. The CDR3 DNA reads as TGTGCCAGCAGCCAACAGGTTCAGGACACTGAAGCTTTCTTT. Translating gives CASSQQVQDTEAFF.

The CDR3 here is CARREYTDTQYF. CDR3 coding DNA: TGTGCCAGGAGGGAGTACACAGATACGCAGTATTTT. The chain joins TRBV2 to TRBJ2-3; D may be TRBD2 (5 bases). This CDR3 is 12 amino acids long. The germline V gene has CDR1 SNHLY and CDR2 FYNNEI. Trimming pared 9 bases from V and 2 bases from J, leaving 9 bases between.

This chain joins TRBV6-2 or TRBV6-3 and TRBJ1-1, with D unclear. CDR3 length: 13 residues. The V gene lost 4 bases and the J gene lost 6 bases, with 12 bases spanning the gap. Germline-derived CDR1 and CDR2 are MNHEY and SVGEGT. CDR3 sequence: CASSSGNYAEAFF. For the CDR3, the DNA is TGTGCCAGCAGTTCCGGCAATTACGCTGAAGCTTTCTTT.

The CDR3 nucleotides are TGCAGCGTTTCTTGGGGGTTGGGGAGCAATCAGCCCCAGCATTTT. Encoded protein: CSVSWGLGSNQPQHF. The chain links TRBV29-1 to TRBJ1-5; a weak D match, TRBD1 (5 bases). Germline lookup yields CDR1 SQVTM and CDR2 ANQGSEA. Trimming stripped 5 bases from V and 1 base from J, with 15 bases between. CDR3 length: 15 amino acids.

The chain uses TRBV6-2 or TRBV6-3 and TRBJ1-2; D possibly corresponds to TRBD1 (6 bases). Trimming pared 3 bases from V and 4 bases from J, leaving 18 bases between. The CDR3 totals 16 residues. Germline values: CDR1 MNHEY, CDR2 SVGEGT. In DNA, the CDR3 is TGTGCCAGCAGTTATATGCCGGGACACCGGGCCTATGGCTACACCTTC. This sequence encodes CASSYMPGHRAYGYTF.

The CDR3 sequence: CASRPGTGSYEQYF. CDR3 in DNA: TGTGCCAGCAGACCTGGGACAGGGAGCTACGAGCAGTACTTC. The rearrangement links TRBV7-2 to TRBJ2-7; 9 bases map to TRBD1. This CDR3 contains 14 residues. The trim removed 6 bases at V and 3 bases at J, leaving 6 bases unmatched. CDR1 and CDR2 (germline): SGHTA, FQGNSA.

This chain connects TRBV4-3 to TRBJ2-7, with TRBD1 identical over 7 bases. Per the germline V gene, CDR1 is LGHNA and CDR2 is YSLEER. V lost 1 base to trimming and J lost 5 bases; unmatched junction nucleotides: 5. The CDR3 sequence is 14 residues long. CDR3 in amino acids: CASSQVSQGNEQYF. The CDR3 region has the DNA TGCGCCAGCAGCCAAGTTTCACAGGGGAACGAGCAGTACTTC.

The chain joins TRBV7-6 to TRBJ1-1; no reliable D call. Trimming removed 3 bases from V and 0 bases from J, with 11 bases in between. This CDR3 contains 15 residues. Germline V gene data show CDR1 as SGHVS and CDR2 as FNYEAQ. CDR3 bases: TGTGCCAGCAGCTTGCCCGGGAGGATGAACACTGAAGCTTTCTTT. Its protein is CASSLPGRMNTEAFF.

This chain joins TRBV5-4 and TRBJ1-1, with D unresolved. There are 15 residues in the CDR3. Germline V lookup: CDR1 SGHNT, CDR2 YYREEE (reference sequence). Trimming left V 4 bases short and J 3 bases short, with 16 bases between. The CDR3 is CASSRAEIVDTEAFF. CDR3 bases: TGTGCCAGCAGCCGGGCAGAAATTGTGGACACTGAAGCTTTCTTT.

The chain has TRBV4-3 and TRBJ2-1; D unclear. The CDR3 loop spans 15 amino acids. Germline assignment: CDR1 LGHNA and CDR2 YSLEER. The V gene lost 0 bases and the J gene lost 7 bases, with 13 bases spanning the gap. The CDR3 DNA is TGCGCCAGCAGCCAAGATCTTTTAGGGCCTAATGAGCAGTTCTTC. Amino acid sequence: CASSQDLLGPNEQFF.

This clone was found a few times. This rearrangement joins TRBV5-1 to TRBJ1-2; D possibly corresponds to TRBD1 (6 bases). Germline V gene data show CDR1 as SGHRS and CDR2 as YFSETQ. V lost 0 bases and J 7 bases, leaving 16 bases between the germline ends. The CDR3 is made up of 15 amino acids. The CDR3 is CASSLDSGRGRGYTF. CDR3 bases: TGCGCCAGCAGCTTGGACTCCGGCAGGGGACGTGGCTACACCTTC.

The V call is TRBV2, the J call TRBJ2-1, with 7 bases that match TRBD2. V was clipped by 7 bases and J by 3 bases; unmatched bases: 9. The CDR3 extends over 15 amino acids. Germline CDR1 is SNHLY and CDR2 is FYNNEI. The CDR3, as DNA: TGTGCCAGCATCCTCCGGGACTATCTCTACAATGAGCAGTTCTTC. This sequence encodes CASILRDYLYNEQFF.

V gene TRBV5-8 combines with J gene TRBJ1-1, with D maybe TRBD1 (6 bases). Trimming shortened V by 6 bases and J by 3 bases, and 24 bases separated the two germline ends. The CDR3 extends over 17 amino acids. The germline CDR1 and CDR2 sequences are SGHTS and YDEGEE. CDR3 nucleotide sequence: TGTGCCAGCACCCCGAAGAAGTACACAGGGTTGGACACTGAAGCTTTCTTT. Its translation: CASTPKKYTGLDTEAFF.

The chain is built from TRBV14 and TRBJ2-7; D is undetermined. V lost 3 bases and J 4 bases, leaving 13 bases between the germline ends. CDR1 and CDR2 (germline): SGHDN, FVKESK. This CDR3 spans 14 amino acids. CDR3 residues: CASSHIKSFYEQYF. Here the CDR3 DNA reads TGTGCCAGCAGCCACATTAAGTCCTTTTACGAGCAGTACTTC.

The V gene is TRBV7-2, the J gene TRBJ2-7; 7 bases are shared with TRBD2. CDR1 and CDR2 from the germline V gene are SGHTA and FQGNSA. V trimming: 6 bases; J trimming: 0 bases; junction bases outside the gene matches: 5. The CDR3 runs 14 residues. CDR3 DNA: TGTGCCAGCAGACCAGCGGGGTTCTCCTACGAGCAGTACTTC. Amino acid sequence: CASRPAGFSYEQYF.

The chain couples TRBV5-1 to TRBJ1-3; no clear D. This CDR3 region has 16 residues. The V end was cut by 0 bases, the J end by 0 bases, with 10 bases between. Germline lookup yields CDR1 SGHRS and CDR2 YFSETQ. The CDR3 here is CASSLVPGSSGNTIYF. In DNA form, the CDR3 reads TGCGCCAGCAGCTTGGTTCCCGGTAGCTCTGGAAACACCATATATTTT.

The V call is TRBV18, the J call TRBJ1-1, with 7 bases aligning to TRBD1. Losses at the gene ends were 2 bases for V and 4 bases for J; bases not matched to a gene: 4. The CDR3 sequence is 14 residues long. The germline V gene has CDR1 KGHSH and CDR2 LQKENI. The CDR3 sequence: CASSPNRGGTEAFF. The CDR3, as DNA: TGTGCCAGCTCACCAAACAGGGGCGGCACTGAAGCTTTCTTT.

The CDR3 sequence: CASSVGTPRDGYTF. The CDR3 DNA is TGTGCCAGCAGTGTAGGGACCCCAAGGGATGGCTACACCTTC. This chain connects TRBV2 to TRBJ1-2, with a possible D match to TRBD1 (5 bases). The CDR3 is made up of 14 amino acids. V was shortened by 4 bases and J by 6 bases, with 15 bases between the two germline ends. Germline CDR1 is SNHLY and CDR2 is FYNNEI.

The genes are TRBV4-3 and TRBJ2-1, with D possibly being TRBD2 (6 bases). Trimming took 1 base from V and 12 from J, leaving 19 bases between them. This CDR3 is built from 15 residues. From germline, CDR1 is LGHNA and CDR2 YSLEER. The CDR3 region is CASSQGPTSRHGQFF. The CDR3 region has the DNA TGCGCCAGCAGCCAAGGCCCGACTAGTCGTCATGGGCAGTTCTTC.

The chain is built from TRBV4-2 and TRBJ2-7; 10 bases are a match to TRBD2. CDR3 length equals 16 residues. Germline V gene sequence: CDR1 LGHNA, CDR2 YNFKEQ. V shed 4 bases, J shed 2 bases, and the junction held 8 bases outside the gene matches. CDR3 amino acids: CASSPGRGLAAYEQYF. The CDR3 nucleotides read TGTGCCAGCAGCCCAGGACGAGGACTAGCGGCCTACGAGCAGTACTTC.

The chain recombines TRBV6-1 with TRBJ1-6; D is possibly TRBD1 (5 bases). The CDR3 has 16 residues. Per germline, CDR1 MNHNS and CDR2 SASEGT. The germline V and J ends were trimmed by 8 bases and 10 bases, with 24 bases remaining between them. The CDR3 spells CASCVHRDPRGSPLHF. In DNA form, the CDR3 reads TGTGCCAGCTGTGTTCATAGGGACCCGCGCGGGTCACCCCTCCACTTT.

V is TRBV25-1 and J is TRBJ1-2, with D maybe TRBD1 (6 bases). Deletions cut 6 bases from V and 2 bases from J, with 10 bases between. This CDR3 spans 13 amino acids. Germline V gene data show CDR1 as MGHDK and CDR2 as SYGVNS. The CDR3: CASRITGNYGYTF. CDR3 sequence (DNA): TGTGCCAGCAGAATAACAGGGAACTATGGCTACACCTTC.

The chain joins TRBV7-2 to TRBJ2-1, with 8 bases that match TRBD2. Germline V gene sequence: CDR1 SGHTA, CDR2 FQGNSA. The CDR3 is 15 amino acids. After removal of 5 bases from V and 12 bases from J, the junction contained 15 bases not matched to a gene. The CDR3 DNA reads TGTGCCAGCAGCCGCAGCGGGGGACCGAGCTCTGGGCAGTTCTTC. Protein product: CASSRSGGPSSGQFF. The full variable domain, rest sourced from reference TRBV7-2 and TRBJ2-1, is GAGVSQSPSNKVTEKGKDVELRCDPISGHTALYWYRQSLGQGLEFLIYFQGNSAPDKSGLPSDRFSAERTGGSVSTLTIQRTQQEDSAVYLCASSRSGGPSSGQFFGPGTRLTVL.

This chain uses TRBV5-6 with TRBJ1-2; no clear D gene. Germline assignment: CDR1 SGHDT and CDR2 YYEEEE. Deletions cut 0 bases from V and 1 base from J, with 7 bases between. The CDR3 is 14 residues long. CDR3 residues: CASSLVALNYGYTF. CDR3 in DNA: TGTGCCAGCAGCTTGGTTGCTCTTAACTATGGCTACACCTTC.

This chain uses TRBV5-1 with TRBJ2-5; possibly TRBD2 for D (6 bases). With 7 bases removed from V and 7 bases from J, the gap between germline ends came to 17 bases. The CDR3 length is 13 residues. Per germline, CDR1 SGHRS and CDR2 YFSETQ. The CDR3 protein is CASGGGSEGTQYF. CDR3 in DNA: TGCGCCAGCGGGGGAGGCTCCGAGGGGACCCAGTACTTC.

V is TRBV9 and J is TRBJ2-2; 9 bases match TRBD2. V dropped 5 bases and J dropped 4; count of bases not matched to a gene: 6. Germline V lookup: CDR1 SGDLS, CDR2 YYNGEE. This CDR3 is built from 15 residues. The CDR3 spells CASSRRGGFTGELFF. The CDR3 nucleotides are TGTGCCAGCAGTAGGCGGGGGGGCTTCACCGGGGAGCTGTTTTTT.

The V gene is TRBV3-1 (or the pseudogene TRBV3-2), the J gene TRBJ1-1; no reliable D call. The CDR3 loop spans 15 amino acids. CDR1 is LGHDT, CDR2 YNNKEL, per germline (reference sequence). Trimming shortened V by 1 base and J by 0 bases, and 9 bases separated the two germline ends. The CDR3 loop reads CASSQVQAMNTEAFF. In nucleotides, the CDR3 is TGTGCCAGCAGCCAAGTCCAAGCCATGAACACTGAAGCTTTCTTT.

The chain employs TRBV5-1 and TRBJ2-2, with TRBD1 identical over 10 bases. The CDR3 spans 19 residues. V lost 3 bases, J lost 7 bases, and 18 bases stayed unmatched. CDR1 SGHRS and CDR2 YFSETQ come from the germline V gene. The CDR3 sequence: CASSSSKTSGTGVVGELFF. Here the CDR3 DNA reads TGCGCCAGCAGCTCTTCTAAAACTTCCGGGACAGGGGTGGTCGGGGAGCTGTTTTTT.